This T cell receptor beta chain was documented in a study of cytomegalovirus exposure and HLA in healthy donors. Study findings and constraints: In a later analysis, DRB1 alleles had the most associated TCRs; HLA-C alleles the fewest. It was only CMV serostatus that was available as immune exposure information. Later analysis suggested most CMV-associated TCR beta chains were HLA-restricted.

Turning to this clone: The antigen is unknown.

The PCR made use of 60 Vbeta and 13 Jbeta primers. In the authors' methods: Some 10 million shared chains were among the about 80 million unique TCR beta chains that a later analysis counted. Clones were read by immunoSEQ multiplex PCR, and TCRdb kept only the in-frame ones, dropping some. That table gives V, J and clone size, and the DNA gave D and trimming. The sample has a few hundred thousand clones; 81% are singletons. The CDR3 is 15 residues long. J lost 4 bases, V lost 2 bases, and 4 bases had no gene match. Germline assignment: CDR1 SNHLY and CDR2 FYNNEI. Sequenced input: PBMCs. The receptor's source is a woman aged 60-70 years in good health and CMV-seropositive. The chain links TRBV2 to TRBJ1-1; 10 nucleotides agree with TRBD1. The CDR3 loop reads CASSEKRQGATEAFF. The CDR3 DNA reads as TGTGCCAGCAGTGAAAAACGACAGGGGGCCACTGAAGCTTTCTTT.